Listed here are 13 T cell receptor beta chains from one sample, sequenced in a study of shared clonotypes between healthy human individuals (dated by TCRdb to the early 2020s). Library creation used the immunoSEQ multiplex PCR assay. The table comes from immuneACCESS by way of TCRdb, which keeps in-frame sequences with V and J called. Part of the clones is missing from these tables; in studies checked, under half for an unresolved V gene and the rest for unknown reasons. This sample comprises about 980,000 clones, approximately 76% of them detected only once. Approximately 1.5% of the sample comes from the top ten. Sequencing input: memory CD4+ T cells sorted from blood. The sample's cell subset or site label, in plain terms: CD45RA-negative fraction. These receptors originate from a young man in good health.

This chain joins TRBV2 and TRBJ1-2; D gene unclear. Germline CDR1 reads SNHLY; CDR2 reads FYNNEI. The CDR3 has 13 amino acids. V was trimmed by 9 bases and J by 0 bases, leaving 11 bases between them. The CDR3 spells CARRTNSNYGYTF. CDR3 coding DNA: TGTGCCAGGAGGACTAATTCTAACTATGGCTACACCTTC.

The chain combines TRBV10-2 with TRBJ2-3, with TRBD2 identical over 10 bases. V shed 5 bases, J shed 0 bases, and the junction held 5 bases outside the gene matches. CDR3 length: 16 residues. Germline values: CDR1 WSHSY, CDR2 SAAADI. The CDR3 nucleotides read TGCGCCAGCAGTCGAATAGCGGGGGGCAGCACAGATACGCAGTATTTT. Its translation is CASSRIAGGSTDTQYF.

The V call is TRBV2, the J call TRBJ2-2, with TRBD1 as a possible D gene (5 bases). The CDR3 is made up of 14 amino acids. Germline CDR1 SNHLY, CDR2 FYNNEI. V was pared by 5 bases and J by 0 bases, with 7 bases between. The CDR3 DNA reads as TGTGCCAGCAGTAGCAGGGCGAACACCGGGGAGCTGTTTTTT. This sequence encodes CASSSRANTGELFF.

The genes are TRBV30 and TRBJ2-7; D possibly corresponds to TRBD2 (6 bases). Germline CDR1 GTSNPN, CDR2 SVGIG (reference sequence). The V end lost 2 bases, the J end lost 7 bases, and 12 bases lay between the germline ends. The CDR3 extends over 12 amino acids. Here the CDR3 DNA reads TGTGCCTGGAGTTCCGTCGGGGGTGAGCAGTACTTC. It specifies CAWSSVGGEQYF.

J is TRBJ2-3 and V is TRBV7-6, with D tentatively TRBD1 or TRBD2 (5 bases each). The CDR3 is made up of 15 amino acids. CDR1 and CDR2 (germline): SGHVS, FNYEAQ. Trimming pared 5 bases from V and 5 bases from J, leaving 17 bases between. As DNA, the CDR3 is TGTGCCAGCAGCGCAATATCTGATGGGGGAGATACGCAGTATTTT. This sequence encodes CASSAISDGGDTQYF.

V is TRBV27 and J is TRBJ2-3, with 8 bases aligning to TRBD2. Germline trimming cut 7 bases from V and 0 bases from J; bases unmatched to any gene: 0. This CDR3 is 13 amino acids long. Germline V gives CDR1 MNHEY, CDR2 SMNVEV (reference sequence). The CDR3 loop reads CASKRGSTDTQYF. The DNA for the CDR3 is TGTGCCAGCAAGCGGGGGAGCACAGATACGCAGTATTTT.

The genes are TRBV10-3 and TRBJ2-1, with 10 nucleotides matching TRBD2. The V and J ends lost 6 bases and 0 bases, in that order; junction bases with no gene match: 8. The CDR3 consists of 17 residues. Germline CDR1 and CDR2: ENHRY and SYGVKD. CDR3 sequence reads: CAIRVGSGGSSYNEQFF. Here the CDR3 DNA reads TGTGCCATCAGGGTTGGTAGCGGGGGGAGCTCCTACAATGAGCAGTTCTTC.

Worth noting for this clone: The same CDR3 arises from other DNA sequences in this sample as well. The chain carries TRBV18 and TRBJ1-2; a possible D gene is TRBD1 (6 bases). CDR1 and CDR2 (germline): KGHSH, LQKENI. CDR3 length equals 13 residues. V dropped 3 bases and J dropped 8 bases, with 13 bases sitting between them. This CDR3 is CASSPSDSRGYTF. CDR3 nucleotides: TGTGCCAGCTCACCCTCGGACAGTAGGGGCTACACCTTC.

This clone has just a few counts. The chain uses TRBV7-2 and TRBJ2-2; D unclear. Trimming removed 4 bases at V and 8 bases at J, with 8 bases between. The CDR3 has 12 amino acids. CDR1 is SGHTA and CDR2 is FQGNSA in the germline V gene. CDR3 protein: CASSWPWGELFF. Here the CDR3 DNA reads TGTGCCAGCAGCTGGCCTTGGGGGGAGCTGTTTTTT. Drawing the rest from reference TRBV7-2 and TRBJ2-2, the complete variable domain is GAGVSQSPSNKVTEKGKDVELRCDPISGHTALYWYRQSLGQGLEFLIYFQGNSAPDKSGLPSDRFSAERTGGSVSTLTIQRTQQEDSAVYLCASSWPWGELFFGEGSRLTVL.

V usage is TRBV5-1 and J usage is TRBJ2-5; no firm D call. Trimming took off 0 bases at V and 4 bases at J, with 7 bases between the two ends. The germline CDR1 and CDR2 sequences are SGHRS and YFSETQ. This CDR3 is 13 amino acids long. This CDR3 is CASSLGLGETQYF. The CDR3 DNA follows: TGCGCCAGCAGCTTGGGTTTAGGAGAGACCCAGTACTTC. Full variable domain (remainder filled in from reference TRBV5-1 and TRBJ2-5): KAGVTQTPRYLIKTRGQQVTLSCSPISGHRSVSWYQQTPGQGLQFLFEYFSETQRNKGNFPGRFSGRQFSNSRSEMNVSTLELGDSALYLCASSLGLGETQYFGPGTRLLVL.

This chain connects TRBV27 to TRBJ2-7; maybe TRBD1 (6 bases). The CDR3 is 14 amino acids. Trimming took 5 bases from V and 4 from J, leaving 15 bases between them. From germline, CDR1 is MNHEY and CDR2 SMNVEV (reference sequence). CDR3 DNA sequence: TGTGCCAGCAGTCTTTCAACAGGGATGTACGAGCAGTACTTC. Protein sequence: CASSLSTGMYEQYF.

The J gene is TRBJ2-5, the V gene TRBV10-3, with a possible D match to TRBD2 (7 bases). The CDR3 spans 14 residues. V was trimmed by 3 bases and J by 5 bases, leaving 13 bases between them. Germline CDR1 reads ENHRY; CDR2 reads SYGVKD. The CDR3 region has the DNA TGTGCCATCAGTGACGGCAGGGGAGGGGAGACCCAGTACTTC. It specifies CAISDGRGGETQYF.

The table lists this clone with a count of one. The J gene is TRBJ1-4, the V gene TRBV2; D is ambiguous. Trimming left V 5 bases short and J 8 bases short, with 12 bases between. Germline CDR1 reads SNHLY; CDR2 reads FYNNEI. This CDR3 region has 13 residues. The DNA of the CDR3 is TGTGCCAGCAGTTTCCGGTTTGGGGAAAAACTGTTTTTT. Protein product: CASSFRFGEKLFF.